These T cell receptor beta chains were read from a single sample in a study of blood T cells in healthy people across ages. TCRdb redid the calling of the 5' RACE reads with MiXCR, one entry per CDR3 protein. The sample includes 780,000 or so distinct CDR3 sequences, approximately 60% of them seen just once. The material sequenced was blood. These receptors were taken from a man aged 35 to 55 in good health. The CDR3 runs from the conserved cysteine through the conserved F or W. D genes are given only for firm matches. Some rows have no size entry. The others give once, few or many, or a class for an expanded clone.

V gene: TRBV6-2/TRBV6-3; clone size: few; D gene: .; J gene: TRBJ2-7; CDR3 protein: CASSSLSPGEQYF; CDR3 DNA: TGTGCCAGCAGTTCCCTGAGCCCTGGCGAGCAGTACTTC
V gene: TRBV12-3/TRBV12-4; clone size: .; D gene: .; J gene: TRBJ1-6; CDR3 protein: CASSSLGLNSPLHF; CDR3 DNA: TGTGCCAGCAGTTCTCTGGGTCTGAATTCACCCCTCCACTTT
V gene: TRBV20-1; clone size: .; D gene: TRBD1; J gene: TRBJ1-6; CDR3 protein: CSARQGKEPYNSPLHF; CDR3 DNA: TGCAGTGCTCGACAGGGGAAAGAGCCCTATAATTCACCCCTCCACTTT
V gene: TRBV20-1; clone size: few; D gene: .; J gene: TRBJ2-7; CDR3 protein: CSARDPGAGTYEQYF; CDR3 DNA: TGCAGTGCTAGAGATCCGGGGGCCGGTACCTACGAGCAGTACTTC
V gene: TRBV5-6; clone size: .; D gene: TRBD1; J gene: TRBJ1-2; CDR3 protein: CASSLATGYGYGYTF; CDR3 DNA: TGTGCCAGCAGCTTGGCGACAGGGTACGGCTATGGCTACACCTTC
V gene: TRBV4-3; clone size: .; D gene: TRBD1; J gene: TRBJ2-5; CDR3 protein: CASSQGGQGGQETQYF; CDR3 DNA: TGCGCCAGCAGCCAAGGGGGACAGGGGGGTCAAGAGACCCAGTACTTC
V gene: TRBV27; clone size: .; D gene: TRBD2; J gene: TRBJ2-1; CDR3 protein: CASRIAGGTYNEQFF; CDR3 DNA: TGTGCCAGCAGAATAGCGGGAGGCACCTACAATGAGCAGTTCTTC
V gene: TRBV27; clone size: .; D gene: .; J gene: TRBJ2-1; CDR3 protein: CASSLAGAGGQFF; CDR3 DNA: TGTGCCAGCAGTTTAGCGGGGGCTGGGGGGCAGTTCTTC
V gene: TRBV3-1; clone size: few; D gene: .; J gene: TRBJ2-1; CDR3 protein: CASSQQDSLTYNEQFF; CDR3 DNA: TGTGCCAGCAGCCAACAGGACAGCCTGACTTACAATGAGCAGTTCTTC
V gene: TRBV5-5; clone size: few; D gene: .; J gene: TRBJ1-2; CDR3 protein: CASSLDSWASDYGYTF; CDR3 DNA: TGTGCCAGCAGCCTGGACAGTTGGGCGTCTGACTATGGCTACACCTTC
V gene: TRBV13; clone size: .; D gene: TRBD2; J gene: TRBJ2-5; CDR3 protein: CASSLVGLAGLQETQNF; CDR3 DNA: TGTGCCAGCAGCTTAGTGGGACTAGCGGGACTCCAAGAGACCCAGAACTTC
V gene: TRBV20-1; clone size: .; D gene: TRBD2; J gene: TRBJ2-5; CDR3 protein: CSQVGTSGWSQYF; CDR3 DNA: TGCAGCCAAGTGGGGACTAGCGGGTGGTCCCAGTACTTC
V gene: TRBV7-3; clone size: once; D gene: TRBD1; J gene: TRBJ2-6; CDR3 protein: CASSRPDRLSGANVLTF; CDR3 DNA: TGTGCCAGCAGTCGCCCGGACAGGCTCTCTGGGGCCAACGTCCTGACTTTC
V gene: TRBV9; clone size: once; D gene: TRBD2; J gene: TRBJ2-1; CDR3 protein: CASSLGTSGRDDNEQFF; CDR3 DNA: TGTGCCAGCAGCCTTGGGACTAGCGGGAGGGATGACAATGAGCAGTTCTTC
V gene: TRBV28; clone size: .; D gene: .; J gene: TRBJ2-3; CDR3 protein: CASSLEKPGTDTQYF; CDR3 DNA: TGTGCCAGCAGTTTAGAGAAACCCGGCACAGATACGCAGTATTTT
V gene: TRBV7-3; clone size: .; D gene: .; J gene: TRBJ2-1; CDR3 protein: CASSLNGGTYNEQFF; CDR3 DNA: TGTGCCAGCAGCTTAAATGGGGGGACCTACAATGAGCAGTTCTTC
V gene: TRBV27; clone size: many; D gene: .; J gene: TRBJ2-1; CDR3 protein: CASSLGGNEQFF; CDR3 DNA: TGTGCCAGCAGTTTAGGGGGCAATGAGCAGTTCTTC
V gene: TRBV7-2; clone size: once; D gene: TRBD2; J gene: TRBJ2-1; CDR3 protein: CASSLQAGGHNEQFF; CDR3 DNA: TGTGCCAGCAGCTTGCAAGCGGGGGGACACAATGAGCAGTTCTTC
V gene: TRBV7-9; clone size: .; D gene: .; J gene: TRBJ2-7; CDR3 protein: CASSRGLDSYEQYF; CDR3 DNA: TGTGCCAGCAGTAGGGGACTGGACTCCTACGAGCAGTACTTC
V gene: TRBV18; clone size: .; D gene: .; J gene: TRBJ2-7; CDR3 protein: CASSPRTPVHEQYF; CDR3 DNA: TGTGCCAGCTCACCACGCACCCCAGTGCATGAGCAGTACTTC
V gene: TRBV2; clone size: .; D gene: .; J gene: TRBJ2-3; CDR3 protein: CASSAPWSTDTQYF; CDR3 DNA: TGTGCCAGCAGTGCCCCTTGGAGCACAGATACGCAGTATTTT
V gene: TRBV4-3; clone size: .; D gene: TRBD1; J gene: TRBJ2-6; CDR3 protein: CASSQDRDRDSGANVLTF; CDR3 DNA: TGCGCCAGCAGCCAAGACCGCGACAGGGACTCTGGGGCCAACGTCCTGACTTTC
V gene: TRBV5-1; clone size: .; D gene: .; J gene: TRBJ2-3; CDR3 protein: CASSLANGGPDTQYF; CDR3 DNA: TGCGCCAGCAGCTTGGCCAATGGGGGGCCGGATACGCAGTATTTT
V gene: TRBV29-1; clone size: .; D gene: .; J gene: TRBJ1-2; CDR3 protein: CSVEWSNYGYTF; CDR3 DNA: TGCAGCGTTGAATGGTCTAACTATGGCTACACCTTC
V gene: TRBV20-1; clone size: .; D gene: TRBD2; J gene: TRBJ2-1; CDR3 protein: CSARGPSGRIHGNEQFF; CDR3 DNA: TGCAGTGCTAGAGGTCCTAGCGGGAGGATACATGGCAATGAGCAGTTCTTC
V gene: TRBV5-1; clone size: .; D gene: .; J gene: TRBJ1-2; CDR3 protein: CASSLERGGSYGYTF; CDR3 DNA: TGCGCCAGCAGCTTGGAGCGGGGAGGCTCCTATGGCTACACCTTC
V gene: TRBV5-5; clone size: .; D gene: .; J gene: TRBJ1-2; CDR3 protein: CASSLPGEDTF; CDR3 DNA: TGTGCCAGCAGCTTACCAGGGGAGGACACCTTC